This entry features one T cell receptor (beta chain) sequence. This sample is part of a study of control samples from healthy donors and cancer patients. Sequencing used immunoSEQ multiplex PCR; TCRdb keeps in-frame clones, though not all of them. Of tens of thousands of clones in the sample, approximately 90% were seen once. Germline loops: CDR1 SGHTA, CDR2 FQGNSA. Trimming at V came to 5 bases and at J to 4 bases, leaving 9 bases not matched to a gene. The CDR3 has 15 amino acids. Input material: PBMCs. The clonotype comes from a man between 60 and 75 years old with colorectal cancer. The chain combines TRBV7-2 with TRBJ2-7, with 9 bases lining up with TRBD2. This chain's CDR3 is CASSVSTSGSYEQYF. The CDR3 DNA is TGTGCCAGCAGCGTCTCGACTAGCGGAAGTTACGAGCAGTACTTC. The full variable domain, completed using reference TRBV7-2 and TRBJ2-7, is GAGVSQSPSNKVTEKGKDVELRCDPISGHTALYWYRQSLGQGLEFLIYFQGNSAPDKSGLPSDRFSAERTGGSVSTLTIQRTQQEDSAVYLCASSVSTSGSYEQYFGPGTRLTVT.